The entry below describes one TCR beta chain. Its antigen is unknown. There are no base qualities to consult, and no much larger clone falls within one base. These data originate in a study of cytomegalovirus exposure and HLA in healthy donors (dated by TCRdb to about 2017). The study in broad terms: According to an earlier analysis of around 600 of the donors, about 179 million T cells yielded some 110 million unique TCR beta sequences and about 300 Gb of sequence data. The study aimed to test whether cataloging public T cell receptors could reveal signatures of past pathogen exposure. The later analysis used no new phenotypic data to find candidate immune exposures, relying instead on TCR beta sequences and their occurrence across donors. Along with the roughly 670-subject first cohort, a separate validation cohort of about 110 different subjects was used. To predict cytomegalovirus infection status, the study combined high-throughput TCR immunosequencing, statistical association of individual TCRs with disease status, and machine learning. Among several hundred genotyped donors of the cohort, an average of approximately 240,000 unique TCR beta nucleotide sequences was sequenced per donor, of which about 19% were non-productive. Of the 350 to 400 genotyped donors, roughly 85% fell in the genetic ancestry cluster associated with self-reported Caucasian donors. The number of typed donors differed by locus: about 629-640 for A, B, C, DRB1 and DQB1; about 520 for DQA1; fewer than 610 for DPA1; and roughly 470 for DPB1. Because of strong linkage in the cohort, five DR-DQ haplotypes were treated as single units for association and clustering. A later analysis re-analyzed previously published TCR beta repertoires from roughly 690 donors and added high-resolution HLA genotyping to study TCR occurrence patterns. In a later genetic analysis, genome-wide SNP genotypes for about three fifths of the 666 donors were used, and that subset was treated as a discovery cohort. All discovery cohort repertoires had been generated using a single sequencing platform. HLA typing included class I and class II loci at four-digit resolution. Donor age, sex, ethnicity and CMV serostatus were collected together with the repertoire data. The study used immunosequencing to profile the T cell repertoires of under 700 subjects and linked those repertoires to cytomegalovirus serostatus. Approximately 310 gigabases of sequencing data and approximately 80 million unique TCR sequences were included in an early release covering several hundred HLA-typed donors. To decide whether each TCR beta V gene segment behaved as functional or pseudogenic, an earlier analysis of some 540 of the donors relied on high-throughput TCR beta sequencing. The investigation overall reported the following: Assigning TCR associations to individual alleles was difficult when HLA alleles, especially DR and DQ, strongly co-occurred. In a later analysis, most CMV-associated TCR beta chains were found to appear HLA-restricted, with HLA associations seemingly driven largely by CMV exposure. In a later analysis, about 17,000 TCR beta sequences were associated with specific HLA alleles at a false discovery rate of 0.05. The authors suggested that the approach could potentially be generalized to other disease states and immunological phenotypes. Correlated functional status among segregating V segments might reflect linkage disequilibrium, but an unknown experimental factor could not be ruled out. In a later analysis, TCR association rates were found to vary across HLA loci, with the most associated TCRs seen for DRB1 alleles and the fewest for HLA-C alleles. Sequencing depth was assumed to be roughly uniform across donors in the presence/absence analyses, though that assumption may not hold. A further reported finding was that TCR beta sequences accurately predicted the HLA-A and HLA-B alleles for most subjects in the first cohort. In a later analysis, HLA-associated TCR beta chains showed more clonal expansion and lower generation probabilities than non-associated chains that were equally common. A few of the identified cytomegalovirus-associated TCR beta chains were confirmed in vitro to be specific for cytomegalovirus antigens. The 87-base-pair reads could not distinguish some IMGT-functional V segments, including TRBV6-2 and TRBV6-3, so those segments were excluded. The cohort was sequenced for TCR beta chains only, and without alpha or paired-chain data the features that could be detected were limited. In a later genetic analysis, fewer N-insertions in productive TCRs were reported among donors in an Asian-associated ancestry cluster than the roughly 710-donor mean. The classifier was reported to diagnose cytomegalovirus status with high specificity and sensitivity in both the original and validation cohorts. Because HLA typing was missing for some donors at each locus, association tests included only the typed subset. Immune exposure information for the cohort was limited to CMV serostatus. While some public TCRs were present in many individuals, most TCR sequences turned up only very rarely across donors. The study listed 150 to 200 TCR beta chains as associated with cytomegalovirus. A later genetic analysis associated a missense DCLRE1C variant with V-gene and J-gene trimming of TCR beta chains, and an independent cohort replicated the association. Because counts were too low, more than 15 rarely observed V segments, including chromosome 9 orphons, were left out of the earlier analysis of 587 of the donors. A group of highly shared sequence variants was considered likely to be a technical artifact of the sequencing pipeline. In a later analysis, several top co-occurrence clusters were reported to appear linked to parvovirus B19, influenza, CMV and Epstein-Barr virus. In an earlier analysis of some 550 of the donors, most TCR beta V segments were observed in productive rearrangements about 87% or about 30% of the time, broadly matching IMGT annotations.

The library was produced with the immunoSEQ multiplex PCR assay. For the multiplex PCR, a mixture combining 60 forward primers for TCR Vbeta segments and 13 reverse primers for TCR Jbeta segments was used. The CDR3 region of rearranged TCR beta genes was amplified from genomic DNA with a multiplex PCR assay. On the Illumina HiSeq System, the amplified TCR beta libraries were sequenced as 87-base-pair reads. Processing in the source paper ran as follows. A later analysis tallied 75 million to 95 million unique TCR beta chains across the 640 or so repertoires, and about 12 million of those chains were shared by two or more donors. Raw reads were error-corrected and collapsed into unique sequences with a nearest-neighbor algorithm that merged closely related sequences to remove PCR and sequencing errors. To assign V, D and J gene segments, CDR3 sequences were aligned to IMGT reference sequences. Each retained sequence needed at least a six-nucleotide match to both a V gene segment and a J gene segment. A rearrangement was called productive if the CDR3 had no stop codons and remained in frame with V and J, and every other rearrangement was called non-productive. Following IMGT convention, CDR3 was defined as the stretch from the second conserved V-encoded cysteine up to the conserved J-encoded phenylalanine. The earlier analysis of 587 of the donors excluded sequences that lacked an unambiguous match to a single V gene segment. An earlier analysis of 500 to 700 of the donors classified V segments as functional when productive rearrangements were above 56.7% and as segregating when the standard deviation between donors was above 5%. A statistical classification framework was developed to diagnose cytomegalovirus status using the catalog of TCR beta chain sequences. In a later analysis, TCR nucleotide sequences were compared against IMGT/GENE-DB human TR gene sequences so that V and J genes could be assigned. Using the TCRdist pipeline, a later analysis assigned CDR3 sequences along with most-parsimonious VDJ recombination scenarios. In a later analysis, each TCR beta chain was defined by its CDR3 amino acid sequence together with its V-gene family, and reads lacking a unique V-gene family were excluded. A later analysis removed several hundred highly shared, low-generation-probability nucleotide sequences to deal with suspected cross-contamination and a sequencing artifact. In a later analysis, a clonal expansion index for each public chain was calculated from normalized within-repertoire ranks of inferred template counts. Generation probabilities in a later analysis came from a VDJ recombination model fitted to out-of-frame rearrangements, and those results were checked against IGoR. In a later analysis, TCR-TCR, TCR-HLA and TCR-CMV co-occurrence was scored with hypergeometric tests, and a repertoire-size bias correction was applied to TCR pairs. False discovery rates were estimated in a later analysis by permuting HLA or CMV assignments 20 times. In a later analysis, co-occurring TCRs were grouped using DBSCAN, and TCRdist sequence similarity was added for clustering within HLA-allele-positive subsets. Repertoires with fewer than 30,000 or more than 120,000 public chains were left out of co-occurrence clustering, as were five repertoires with anomalous nucleotide sharing. In its TCRdb copy, this immuneACCESS table keeps in-frame sequences only and misses some clones. Where compared with another copy, unresolved V genes explain less than half of these, and the others have no known cause. The DNA was the basis for D and trimming; V, J and clone size are from that table. In all, the sample holds around 74,000 clones, and 79% of those were seen once. Approximately 2.4% of the sample lies in the top ten.

CDR3 length: 14 amino acids, cysteine to phenylalanine. Only the CDR3 region is kept as DNA, spanning 42 bases read in frame from base 1. The trim is 10 bases for V and 8 bases for J, with a gap of 21 bases between the germline ends. CDR1 MGHRA and CDR2 YSYEKL were looked up in the germline V gene. In total, over 600 healthy bone marrow donors made up the cohort. All cohort members were sampled while nominally healthy, although unrecorded immune exposures were likely present. The donor tested CMV seronegative, placing the donor among the roughly 340 seronegative members of the cohort. A peripheral blood sample was collected from each donor, and TCR beta sequencing was performed on peripheral blood mononuclear cells. The Qiagen DNeasy Blood Extraction Kit was used to extract genomic DNA from the blood cell samples.

The source material was PBMCs. The chain joins TRBV4-1 to TRBJ2-1; TRBD2 is a possible D gene, resting on 6 matching bases. The receptor was derived from a man under 40 in good health and CMV-seronegative. The DNA is as follows: TGCGCCATTCCTTGGGACTTCACCGGTGATGAGCAGTTCTTC. It is translated as CAIPWDFTGDEQFF.